These 17 T cell receptor beta chains were sequenced from one sample in a study of T-cell reconstitution after alpha-beta-depleted transplantation in children. For TCRbeta, the library was prepared with unique molecular identifiers. TCRdb reanalysed the PCR reads using MiXCR and keeps one entry per CDR3 protein. The sample has some 260,000 distinct CDR3 sequences, around 25% seen once. The sequencing here drew on PBMCs, mostly from graft donor cells, taken 360 days after TCRalphabeta/CD19-depleted stem cell transplant. These TCRs come from a female patient aged 2-15 years who had a stem cell transplant for congenital amegakaryocytic thrombocytopenia, so the T cells may come from the graft donor.

This clonotype was seen a few times. The chain is built from TRBV7-2 and TRBJ2-7, with D tentatively TRBD1 (6 bases). With 5 bases removed from V and 1 base from J, the gap between germline ends came to 12 bases. The CDR3 totals 14 residues. CDR1 is SGHTA, CDR2 FQGNSA, per germline. As DNA, the CDR3 is TGTGCCAGCAGCCTCAGGACAGTTTCCTACGAGCAGTACTTC. Protein: CASSLRTVSYEQYF. Looking up the rest from reference TRBV7-2 and TRBJ2-7 gives the full variable domain: GAGVSQSPSNKVTEKGKDVELRCDPISGHTALYWYRQSLGQGLEFLIYFQGNSAPDKSGLPSDRFSAERTGGSVSTLTIQRTQQEDSAVYLCASSLRTVSYEQYFGPGTRLTVT.

The rearrangement uses TRBV5-5 and TRBJ2-7, with 7 bases aligning to TRBD1. The CDR3 runs 15 residues. Losses at the gene ends were 4 bases for V and 0 bases for J; bases not matched to a gene: 7. Germline CDR1 and CDR2: SGHKS and YYEKEE (reference sequence). CDR3 nucleotides: TGTGCCAGCAGCGGGGCCGGGACAGACTCCTACGAGCAGTACTTC. Translation: CASSGAGTDSYEQYF.

The chain links TRBV4-1 to TRBJ1-5, with a tentative D call TRBD1 (6 bases). Trimming removed 1 base at V and 7 bases at J, with 14 bases between. This CDR3 contains 15 residues. Per the germline V gene, CDR1 is MGHRA and CDR2 is YSYEKL. The CDR3 protein is CASSQAGRGVQPQHF. As DNA, the CDR3 is TGCGCCAGCAGCCAAGCCGGAAGGGGGGTACAGCCCCAGCATTTT.

J is TRBJ2-5 and V is TRBV7-2; TRBD1 matches at 7 bases. Germline assignment: CDR1 SGHTA and CDR2 FQGNSA. The CDR3 sequence is 14 residues long. Losses at the gene ends were 4 bases for V and 1 base for J; bases not matched to a gene: 3. The DNA of the CDR3 is TGTGCCAGCAGCTGGACAGGCTCCCAAGAGACCCAGTACTTC. The encoded protein is CASSWTGSQETQYF.

The chain recombines TRBV28 with TRBJ1-5; no reliable D call. V shed 1 base and J shed 3 bases, with 16 bases lying between them. Germline CDR1 is MDHEN and CDR2 is SYDVKM. The CDR3 extends over 17 amino acids. This chain's CDR3 is CASSLYGVKSYNQPQHF. DNA for the CDR3: TGTGCCAGCAGTTTATATGGGGTCAAGTCTTACAATCAGCCCCAGCATTTT.

In DNA form, the CDR3 reads TGTGCCAGCAGCGACAGGGAAGGCTCCGGGACAAACACCGGGGAGCTGTTTTTT. Its protein product is CASSDREGSGTNTGELFF. The chain joins TRBV12-3 or TRBV12-4 to TRBJ2-2, with 7 bases aligning to TRBD1. CDR3 size: 18 residues. The J segment lost 2 bases and the V segment lost 6 bases, leaving 15 bases of the junction unmatched.

This clonotype has a handful of counts. The gene calls are TRBV7-2 and TRBJ2-1; TRBD2 aligns across 8 bases. This CDR3 contains 14 residues. The germline V gene has CDR1 SGHTA and CDR2 FQGNSA. V dropped 0 bases and J dropped 9; count of bases not matched to a gene: 4. The CDR3: CASSLAPGGREQFF. The CDR3 DNA follows: TGTGCCAGCAGCTTAGCTCCGGGGGGGCGTGAGCAGTTCTTC.

The rearrangement uses TRBV20-1 and TRBJ2-3; D remains ambiguous. CDR3 size: 10 residues. Germline V gene data show CDR1 as DFQATT and CDR2 as SNEGSKA (reference sequence). The CDR3 protein is CSVFTDTQYF. The CDR3 DNA reads as TGCAGCGTCTTCACAGATACGCAGTATTTT.

This clonotype was seen a few times. This may come from a read error, since a much larger clone is one base off. The chain couples TRBV10-3 to TRBJ1-5; perhaps TRBD1 as D (6 bases). This CDR3 contains 15 residues. V was shortened by 6 bases and J by 3 bases, with 15 bases between the two germline ends. Germline V lookup: CDR1 ENHRY, CDR2 SYGVKD. CDR3 sequence (DNA): TGTGCCATCAGACTACAGGGAGGCACCAATCAGCCCCAGCATTTT. Translation gives CAIRLQGGTNQPQHF.

This CDR3 reads CASSELDRASGYTF. CDR3 DNA sequence: TGTGCCAGCAGTGAATTGGACAGGGCTTCTGGCTACACCTTC. The J gene is TRBJ1-2, the V gene TRBV25-1; 8 bases map to TRBD1. The CDR3 totals 14 residues. The germline V gene encodes CDR1 MGHDK and CDR2 SYGVNS. Germline trimming cut 1 base from V and 7 bases from J; bases unmatched to any gene: 5.

This clonotype occurred many times. This sequence joins TRBV12-3 or TRBV12-4 and TRBJ2-2; 10 bases map to TRBD2. V dropped 6 bases and J dropped 6; count of bases not matched to a gene: 7. This CDR3 region has 15 residues. The CDR3 DNA is TGTGCCAGCAGCCTAGCGGGAGTGGCTCCCGGGGAGCTGTTTTTT. It is translated as CASSLAGVAPGELFF.

The rearrangement links TRBV6-5 to TRBJ2-7; 7 bases fit TRBD1. The V gene's germline CDR1 is MNHEY and CDR2 SVGAGI. Trimming cost V 6 bases and J 4 bases; bases outside gene matches: 15. CDR3 length equals 16 residues. The CDR3: CASSKIYPGGNYEQYF. CDR3 DNA sequence: TGTGCCAGCAGCAAAATCTATCCAGGGGGTAATTACGAGCAGTACTTC.

This clonotype has a handful of counts. The chain recombines TRBV11-2 with TRBJ1-1; D is unclear. Germline CDR1 reads SGHAT; CDR2 reads FQNNGV. The CDR3 is 13 residues long. Trimming removed 0 bases from V and 11 bases from J, with 13 bases in between. Here the CDR3 reads CASSLDGSWRAFF. The CDR3 nucleotides are TGTGCCAGCAGCTTAGATGGTTCGTGGCGGGCTTTCTTT.

The V call is TRBV9, the J call TRBJ2-1; no reliable D call. Germline V gene lookup returns CDR1 SGDLS and CDR2 YYNGEE. The CDR3 sequence is 13 residues long. Trimming stripped 5 bases from V and 3 bases from J, with 9 bases between. Written as DNA, the CDR3 is TGTGCCAGCAGTACGCTCCTCTACAATGAGCAGTTCTTC. Protein: CASSTLLYNEQFF.

The chain joins TRBV6-1 to TRBJ1-1; unclear D gene. This CDR3 is 14 amino acids long. V gave up 6 bases and J gave up 0 bases, with 11 bases separating them. Looked up from germline, CDR1 is MNHNS and CDR2 is SASEGT. CDR3 coding DNA: TGTGCCAGCAGCGCCCACGAGGTGAACACTGAAGCTTTCTTT. Translated, it gives CASSAHEVNTEAFF.

The rearrangement links TRBV12-3 or TRBV12-4 to TRBJ2-5; D call uncertain. V was clipped by 3 bases and J by 5 bases, with 13 bases between them. The CDR3 has 14 amino acids. CDR3 protein: CASSFDLSGETQYF. The CDR3 bases are TGTGCCAGCAGTTTCGACCTCTCCGGGGAGACCCAGTACTTC.

Only a few counts were recorded for this clonotype. The chain has TRBV20-1 and TRBJ2-3; D is undetermined. V lost 0 bases and J 4 bases, leaving 8 bases between the germline ends. Germline V CDR1 and CDR2: DFQATT, SNEGSKA (reference sequence). CDR3 size: 13 residues. The CDR3 region has the DNA TGCAGTGCTAGAGATCTAAGGGCAGATACGCAGTATTTT. Amino acid sequence: CSARDLRADTQYF.